This T cell receptor beta chain appears in the sequencing data of a study of PD-L1 blockade in urothelial cancer. At the level of the study: Patients, treated from 2014 onward, received atezolizumab 1,200 mg intravenously every 3 weeks.

Generated by immunoSEQ multiplex PCR, the TCRdb table keeps only in-frame clones and is missing some. The sample consists of tens of thousands of clones, 84% of them appearing once. The time point denotes: pretreatment peripheral blood. The germline CDR1 and CDR2 sequences are MDHEN and SYDVKM. The CDR3 runs 16 residues. Trimming removed 5 bases at V and 5 bases at J, with 18 bases between. This TCR derives from a woman aged 70 to 79 with urothelial cancer. The sequences come from PBMCs, collected around atezolizumab (anti-PD-L1) treatment. This chain uses TRBV28 with TRBJ1-4, with a tentative D call TRBD1 (6 bases). The CDR3 reads CASSTYRTALNEKLFF. In DNA, the CDR3 is TGTGCCAGCAGTACCTACCGGACAGCCCTGAATGAAAAACTGTTTTTT.